The T cell receptor (beta chain) under discussion was sequenced for a study of graft-versus-host responses after intestinal transplantation. Study in general: Grafts were multivisceral, liver-intestinal, or isolated intestinal. Every one of the recipients received anti-thymocyte globulin induction and afterwards took tacrolimus and steroids for around 3 years.

Tissue from the graft was processed to free its intraepithelial and lamina propria lymphocytes. The V end was cut by 1 base, the J end by 0 bases, with 5 bases between. There are 14 residues in the CDR3. Germline values: CDR1 MGHRA, CDR2 YSYEKL. Clones were read by immunoSEQ multiplex PCR, and TCRdb kept only the in-frame ones, dropping some. The sample lists 50,000 to 75,000 clones, about nine tenths occurring once. Material: ileum tissue, obtained 350 to 400 days after transplant. The J gene is TRBJ2-3, the V gene TRBV4-1; D is undetermined. The clonotype was recovered from a human patient who received an intestinal transplant, so some T cells may come from the graft donor. The CDR3 sequence: CASSQVVSTDTQYF. The CDR3 DNA sequence: TGCGCCAGCAGCCAAGTGGTTAGCACAGATACGCAGTATTTT.